This entry concerns a single T cell receptor beta chain. The antigen remains unidentified. Additional DNA sequences in this sample encode the identical CDR3. Per the germline V gene, CDR1 is SEHNR and CDR2 is FQNEAQ (reference sequence). The CDR3 contains 14 residues. V was shortened by 5 bases and J by 4 bases, with 14 bases between the two germline ends. The data derive from a study of cytomegalovirus exposure and HLA in healthy donors. Findings of the study overall: Presence/absence comparisons presumed near-even sequencing depth among donors. The records held CMV serostatus as the only immune exposure information. Reportedly, cytomegalovirus status was diagnosed with high sensitivity and specificity.

The PCR made use of 60 Vbeta and 13 Jbeta primers. Repertoires were generated with immunoSEQ multiplex PCR, while TCRdb's copy carries only in-frame clones and drops some. This sample has 90,000 to 150,000 clones, with around 86% found just once. The V gene is TRBV7-9, the J gene TRBJ1-2; tentatively, D is TRBD1 (6 bases). Sequencing used PBMCs. The sequence was obtained from a woman aged 40 to 55 in good health and CMV-seronegative. The CDR3 loop reads CASSTTGSTYGYTF. CDR3 sequence (DNA): TGTGCCAGCAGCACGACAGGTTCCACCTATGGCTACACCTTC.